Listed here are 9 T cell receptor beta chains from one sample, sequenced in a study of post-analysis software for immune sequencing data. Sequencing libraries made from TCR beta cDNA carried unique molecular identifiers. In TCRdb, the PCR reads were re-called with MiXCR into one record per CDR3 protein. The sample consists of roughly 540,000 distinct CDR3 sequences, 30% to 40% of them appearing once. The study, taken as a whole, reports: In patients, TRBV5-6, TRBV5-1 and TRBV20-1 belonged to five or six TRBV segments found more frequently than in controls.

What these receptors recognize is not known. Sequenced: blood. The receptors stem from a girl aged 2-17 years with multiple sclerosis.

J is TRBJ2-1 and V is TRBV27; TRBD1 might be the D (6 bases). The germline V gene encodes CDR1 MNHEY and CDR2 SMNVEV (reference sequence). This CDR3 contains 11 residues. V lost 6 bases and J 7 bases, leaving 7 bases between the germline ends. The CDR3 region is CASSTGNEQFF. The CDR3 DNA is TGTGCCAGCAGCACAGGGAATGAGCAGTTCTTC.

This clonotype was picked up a small number of times. The chain carries TRBV20-1 and TRBJ2-7, with a tentative D call TRBD1 (6 bases). This CDR3 has 14 amino acids. CDR1 and CDR2 from the germline V gene are DFQATT and SNEGSKA (reference sequence). The ends were cut back, 5 bases at V and 2 bases at J, with 16 bases in the middle. The CDR3 loop is CSAYRVRGTYEQYF. The CDR3 DNA is TGCAGTGCTTACAGGGTACGAGGGACCTACGAGCAGTACTTC.

The rearrangement links TRBV6-5 to TRBJ1-1; TRBD1 is a possible D gene (6 bases). CDR1 and CDR2 (germline): MNHEY, SVGAGI. V was cut by 6 bases and J by 1 base, with 12 bases left in between. The CDR3 runs to 14 residues. The CDR3 DNA is TGTGCCAGCAGACTCGGACAGTCGAACACTGAAGCTTTCTTT. Amino acid sequence: CASRLGQSNTEAFF.

Only a few counts were recorded for this clonotype. This chain links TRBV12-5 with TRBJ2-5; 9 positions match TRBD1. The trim removed 4 bases at V and 5 bases at J, leaving 14 bases unmatched. The CDR3 loop spans 17 amino acids. CDR1 is LGHNT, CDR2 FRNRAP, per germline. The CDR3 loop reads CASGSSASTGGAETQYF. The CDR3 DNA is TGTGCTAGTGGTTCAAGTGCCTCAACAGGGGGCGCGGAGACCCAGTACTTC. Supplemented by reference TRBV12-5 and TRBJ2-5, the full variable domain reads DARVTQTPRHKVTEMGQEVTMRCQPILGHNTVFWYRQTMMQGLELLAYFRNRAPLDDSGMPKDRFSAEMPDATLATLKIQPSEPRDSAVYFCASGSSASTGGAETQYFGPGTRLLVL.

This clonotype was observed a few times. The CDR3 loop reads CASSLAPGATEAFF. DNA for the CDR3: TGCGCCAGCAGCTTGGCCCCTGGGGCCACTGAAGCTTTCTTT. This sequence joins TRBV5-1 and TRBJ1-1, with D perhaps TRBD1 (5 bases). Trimming removed 0 bases at V and 4 bases at J, with 10 bases between. The CDR3 runs to 14 residues. Germline V gene data show CDR1 as SGHRS and CDR2 as YFSETQ.

The CDR3 DNA is TGCGCCAGCAGCCGCGGCACGTGGGGGCGCACAGATACGCAGTATTTT. It specifies CASSRGTWGRTDTQYF. The chain links TRBV5-1 to TRBJ2-3; D is possibly TRBD1 (6 bases). This CDR3 has 16 amino acids. Germline values: CDR1 SGHRS, CDR2 YFSETQ. The germline V and J ends were trimmed by 4 bases and 1 base, with 16 bases remaining between them. The whole variable domain, filled in from reference TRBV5-1 and TRBJ2-3, reads KAGVTQTPRYLIKTRGQQVTLSCSPISGHRSVSWYQQTPGQGLQFLFEYFSETQRNKGNFPGRFSGRQFSNSRSEMNVSTLELGDSALYLCASSRGTWGRTDTQYFGPGTRLTVL.

This clonotype was picked up a small number of times. The CDR3 spells CAISAGTTSSTDTQYF. CDR3 DNA sequence: TGTGCCATCAGTGCCGGGACTACATCCTCCACAGATACGCAGTATTTT. V gene TRBV10-3 combines with J gene TRBJ2-3; 7 nucleotides match TRBD2. Trimming cost V 4 bases and J 2 bases; bases outside gene matches: 9. Germline V gene data show CDR1 as ENHRY and CDR2 as SYGVKD. There are 16 residues in the CDR3.

The chain is built from TRBV7-2 and TRBJ2-1, with TRBD1 identical over 10 bases. Germline V gives CDR1 SGHTA, CDR2 FQGNSA. The CDR3 totals 14 residues. V lost 6 bases, J lost 10 bases, and 9 bases stayed unmatched. In DNA form, the CDR3 reads TGTGCCAGCAGACTCGCGGGACAGGGGAGGGAGCAGTTCTTC. This codes for CASRLAGQGREQFF.

This chain uses TRBV12-3 or TRBV12-4 with TRBJ2-5, with D perhaps TRBD1 (5 bases). The V end was cut by 1 base, the J end by 5 bases, with 11 bases between. CDR3 length equals 14 residues. CDR3 bases: TGTGCCAGCAGTTTAGATGGCAGGGCGGAGACCCAGTACTTC. Amino acids: CASSLDGRAETQYF.